The 29 T cell receptor beta chains listed next were all sequenced from one sample in a study of blood T cell repertoires in COVID-19. The assay was immunoSEQ multiplex PCR, and TCRdb's table has in-frame clones only and misses some. The sample carries approximately 41,000 clones, about 81% recorded once. Sequencing was carried out using peripheral blood. Receptor source: a man aged 40-49 years with active or convalescent COVID-19.

This clone was observed a few times. This rearrangement joins TRBV30 to TRBJ1-2; 9 nucleotides line up with TRBD1. The germline gives CDR1 GTSNPN, CDR2 SVGIG (reference sequence). This CDR3 is 14 amino acids long. J was trimmed by 3 bases and V by 4 bases; bases with no gene match: 6. CDR3 nucleotide sequence: TGTGCCTGGACGACGACAGGGGGTGACTATGGCTACACCTTC. Translating it yields CAWTTTGGDYGYTF.

The rearrangement uses TRBV30 and TRBJ1-2, with D uncertain. Trimming took 3 bases from V and 3 from J, leaving 11 bases between them. Germline V gives CDR1 GTSNPN, CDR2 SVGIG (reference sequence). This CDR3 has 13 residues. The CDR3 loop is CAWSAGLDYGYTF. The CDR3 region has the DNA TGTGCCTGGAGCGCGGGATTGGACTATGGCTACACCTTC.

The chain has TRBV18 and TRBJ1-2, with D possibly TRBD1 on 6 matching bases. The CDR3 runs 16 residues. Germline V gives CDR1 KGHSH, CDR2 LQKENI. Trimming shortened V by 6 bases and J by 4 bases, and 21 bases separated the two germline ends. Here the CDR3 DNA reads TGTGCCAGCTCCCCTGCCACAGGGCGTGGAGGCTATGGCTACACCTTC. Encoded protein: CASSPATGRGGYGYTF.

V gene TRBV18 combines with J gene TRBJ2-1; 11 bases are a match to TRBD2. The junction had 6 bases not matched to a gene; V was cut back by 5 bases and J by 6 bases. The germline gives CDR1 KGHSH, CDR2 LQKENI. CDR3 length equals 15 residues. CDR3 amino acids: CASSSGTSGRNEQFF. In DNA form, the CDR3 reads TGTGCCAGCTCATCCGGGACTAGCGGTCGCAATGAGCAGTTCTTC.

The rearrangement uses TRBV27 and TRBJ1-2; TRBD1 matches 8 bases. J gave up 4 bases and V 6 bases, and 7 bases lay outside the gene matches. The V gene's germline CDR1 is MNHEY and CDR2 SMNVEV (reference sequence). This CDR3 spans 14 amino acids. The CDR3 sequence: CASRPAGGVYGYTF. The CDR3 DNA sequence: TGTGCCAGCAGACCAGCAGGGGGCGTCTATGGCTACACCTTC.

The J gene is TRBJ2-1, the V gene TRBV11-2; the match to TRBD2 covers 8 bases. This CDR3 is 14 amino acids long. Germline trimming cut 1 base from V and 9 bases from J; bases unmatched to any gene: 5. CDR1 and CDR2 from the germline V gene are SGHAT and FQNNGV. The CDR3 sequence is CASSLAGGPFEQFF. In nucleotides, the CDR3 is TGTGCCAGCAGCTTAGCGGGAGGGCCCTTTGAGCAGTTCTTC. Together with reference TRBV11-2 and TRBJ2-1, the CDR3 gives the full variable domain: EAGVAQSPRYKIIEKRQSVAFWCNPISGHATLYWYQQILGQGPKLLIQFQNNGVVDDSQLPKDRFSAERLKGVDSTLKIQPAKLEDSAVYLCASSLAGGPFEQFFGPGTRLTVL.

The chain uses TRBV27 and TRBJ2-5; D is ambiguous. Germline V gives CDR1 MNHEY, CDR2 SMNVEV (reference sequence). Trimming removed 3 bases from V and 6 bases from J, with 17 bases in between. The CDR3 totals 15 residues. CDR3 DNA: TGTGCCAGCAGTTTGGGCGACGCGACCGGCAAGACCCAGTACTTC. As protein: CASSLGDATGKTQYF.

V gene TRBV5-1 combines with J gene TRBJ1-1; no definite D call. V lost 0 bases and J lost 2, with 11 bases in between. The germline V gene encodes CDR1 SGHRS and CDR2 YFSETQ. The CDR3 contains 15 residues. CDR3 in amino acids: CASSLDSGGNTEAFF. The CDR3 DNA reads TGCGCCAGCAGCTTGGATTCGGGAGGTAACACTGAAGCTTTCTTT.

This rearrangement joins TRBV27 to TRBJ2-2; a weak D match, TRBD2 (6 bases). V shed 2 bases and J shed 3 bases, with 22 bases lying between them. The CDR3 covers 19 residues. Germline V gene sequence: CDR1 MNHEY, CDR2 SMNVEV (reference sequence). This CDR3 reads CASSLTPPFGGRDTGELFF. CDR3 nucleotide sequence: TGTGCCAGCAGTTTAACCCCCCCGTTCGGGGGACGAGACACCGGGGAGCTGTTTTTT.

V usage is TRBV3-1 (or the pseudogene TRBV3-2) and J usage is TRBJ1-3; unclear D gene. V lost 5 bases, J lost 0 bases, and 14 bases lay in between. The CDR3 covers 16 residues. In germline, CDR1 is LGHDT, CDR2 YNNKEL (reference sequence). CDR3 DNA sequence: TGTGCCAGCAGCAGATCTACGGGGAGCTCTGGAAACACCATATATTTT. Translated: CASSRSTGSSGNTIYF.

This clone was observed a few times. The chain links TRBV5-4 to TRBJ1-1, with D perhaps matching TRBD1 (5 bases). V lost 0 bases, J lost 1 base, and 7 bases lay in between. The CDR3 covers 14 residues. From germline, CDR1 is SGHNT and CDR2 YYREEE (reference sequence). The CDR3 DNA reads TGTGCCAGCAGCTTGGCCAGGGCGAACACTGAAGCTTTCTTT. This translates into CASSLARANTEAFF. The variable domain in full, with the rest retrieved from reference TRBV5-4 and TRBJ1-1, is ETGVTQSPTHLIKTRGQQVTLRCSSQSGHNTVSWYQQALGQGPQFIFQYYREEENGRGNFPPRFSGLQFPNYSSELNVNALELDDSALYLCASSLARANTEAFFGQGTRLTVV.

This chain uses TRBV19 with TRBJ1-2, with D possibly TRBD1 on 5 matching bases. The CDR3 length is 13 residues. CDR1 is LNHDA, CDR2 SQIVND, per germline (reference sequence). Deletions cut 7 bases from V and 8 bases from J, with 17 bases between. The chain's CDR3 is CASTPGGGSGYTF. Here the CDR3 DNA reads TGTGCCAGTACCCCCGGGGGGGGGAGCGGCTACACCTTC.

The chain joins TRBV3-1 (or the pseudogene TRBV3-2) to TRBJ2-3, with 7 bases lining up with TRBD2. Germline assignment: CDR1 LGHDT and CDR2 YNNKEL (reference sequence). CDR3 size: 17 residues. J gave up 5 bases and V 4 bases, and 15 bases lay outside the gene matches. This chain's CDR3 is CASSPNPGSGVGDTQYF. CDR3 DNA: TGTGCCAGCAGCCCTAACCCGGGAAGCGGGGTAGGAGATACGCAGTATTTT.

The rearrangement uses TRBV11-2 and TRBJ1-1; 7 positions match TRBD1. CDR1 is SGHAT, CDR2 FQNNGV, per germline. Trimming cost V 6 bases and J 6 bases; bases outside gene matches: 10. This CDR3 spans 14 amino acids. CDR3 nucleotide sequence: TGTGCCAGCAGGCGGGGACAGAATGACGCTGAAGCTTTCTTT. The encoded protein is CASRRGQNDAEAFF.

This chain joins TRBV27 and TRBJ2-5; no firm D call. The germline gives CDR1 MNHEY, CDR2 SMNVEV (reference sequence). V dropped 5 bases and J dropped 5 bases, with 15 bases sitting between them. CDR3 length: 14 residues. The DNA for the CDR3 is TGTGCCAGCAGTCGTTTTGGGCAGCTCGAGACCCAGTACTTC. Translated: CASSRFGQLETQYF.

This clone was found once. The chain links TRBV12-3 or TRBV12-4 to TRBJ1-2; D remains ambiguous. V lost 4 bases and J 2 bases, leaving 8 bases between the germline ends. The length of the CDR3 is 13 residues. DNA for the CDR3: TGTGCCAGCAGTTCAACAGCAAACTATGGCTACACCTTC. It is translated as CASSSTANYGYTF.

The CDR3 DNA follows: TGTGCCATTGTTGGGACAGGACAACACGGGGGCTACACCTTC. This translates into CAIVGTGQHGGYTF. This chain joins TRBV7-8 and TRBJ1-2; 8 nucleotides align to TRBD1. V was pared by 10 bases and J by 8 bases, with 15 bases of the junction left unmatched. Germline CDR1 reads SGHVS; CDR2 reads FQNEAQ. CDR3 length equals 14 residues.

This clone was seen a few times. The chain combines TRBV5-1 with TRBJ2-2, with no clear D. This CDR3 comprises 15 residues. V shed 0 bases and J shed 1 base, with 7 bases lying between them. Germline CDR1 reads SGHRS; CDR2 reads YFSETQ. In nucleotides, the CDR3 is TGCGCCAGCAGCTTGGGTGGAGAGAACACCGGGGAGCTGTTTTTT. Its translation: CASSLGGENTGELFF. The full variable domain, with the rest looked up from reference TRBV5-1 and TRBJ2-2, is KAGVTQTPRYLIKTRGQQVTLSCSPISGHRSVSWYQQTPGQGLQFLFEYFSETQRNKGNFPGRFSGRQFSNSRSEMNVSTLELGDSALYLCASSLGGENTGELFFGEGSRLTVL.

CDR3 sequence: CASGPREGPNEKLFF. DNA for the CDR3: TGTGCCAGCGGCCCGAGGGAGGGGCCTAATGAAAAACTGTTTTTT. V gene TRBV6-2 or TRBV6-3 combines with J gene TRBJ1-4, with a possible D match to TRBD1 (5 bases). This CDR3 region has 15 residues. Trimming stripped 8 bases from V and 3 bases from J, with 16 bases between. Germline V CDR1 and CDR2: MNHEY, SVGEGT.

The V call is TRBV19, the J call TRBJ1-5; 7 nucleotides align to TRBD1. Germline lookup yields CDR1 LNHDA and CDR2 SQIVND (reference sequence). The CDR3 has 14 amino acids. The V and J ends lost 6 bases and 0 bases, in that order; junction bases with no gene match: 2. DNA of the CDR3: TGTGCCAGTAGGGGACAGCATAGCAATCAGCCCCAGCATTTT. This gives the protein CASRGQHSNQPQHF.

This clone occurred a few times. The chain has TRBV5-4 and TRBJ1-2; a possible D gene is TRBD1 (6 bases). CDR1 is SGHNT and CDR2 is YYREEE in the germline V gene (reference sequence). Trimming took 4 bases from V and 4 from J, leaving 14 bases between them. The length of the CDR3 is 14 residues. CDR3 region: CASSPTAGAYGYTF. For the CDR3, the DNA is TGTGCCAGCAGCCCCACGGCGGGGGCCTATGGCTACACCTTC.

V is TRBV19 and J is TRBJ2-2; 8 bases map to TRBD1. With V trimmed by 7 bases and J by 6 bases, 10 bases remained unmatched. The CDR3 has 15 amino acids. Per germline, CDR1 LNHDA and CDR2 SQIVND (reference sequence). The CDR3 region is CASTTRDRLSGELFF. The CDR3 DNA is TGTGCCAGTACCACCCGGGACAGGCTCTCCGGGGAGCTGTTTTTT.

This clone was found a few times. The chain uses TRBV5-1 and TRBJ1-4; the D is unclear. CDR3 length: 15 amino acids. Deletions cut 4 bases from V and 8 bases from J, with 18 bases between. Germline V lookup: CDR1 SGHRS, CDR2 YFSETQ. CDR3 loop: CASSPIGGLGEKLFF. The CDR3 bases are TGCGCCAGCAGCCCCATCGGAGGTTTGGGAGAAAAACTGTTTTTT. Together with reference TRBV5-1 and TRBJ1-4, the CDR3 gives the full variable domain: KAGVTQTPRYLIKTRGQQVTLSCSPISGHRSVSWYQQTPGQGLQFLFEYFSETQRNKGNFPGRFSGRQFSNSRSEMNVSTLELGDSALYLCASSPIGGLGEKLFFGSGTQLSVL.

V gene TRBV6-6 combines with J gene TRBJ2-3; the match to TRBD1 covers 12 bases. J lost 5 bases, V lost 1 base, and 4 bases had no gene match. The CDR3 consists of 16 residues. CDR1 is MNHNY and CDR2 is SVGAGI in the germline V gene (reference sequence). The CDR3 DNA reads TGTGCCAGCAGTTACTGGGGACAGGGGGCGGAAGATACGCAGTATTTT. Translating gives CASSYWGQGAEDTQYF.

The chain carries TRBV11-3 and TRBJ1-6, with D maybe TRBD1 (6 bases). This CDR3 has 16 residues. The V and J ends lost 4 bases and 7 bases respectively, with 17 bases between them. Per the germline V gene, CDR1 is SGHNT and CDR2 is YENEEA. DNA of the CDR3: TGTGCCAGCAGCTCGCAGGGGCTACCACTGAATTCACCCCTCCACTTT. This gives the protein CASSSQGLPLNSPLHF. The variable domain in full, completed from reference TRBV11-3 and TRBJ1-6, reads EAGVVQSPRYKIIEKKQPVAFWCNPISGHNTLYWYLQNLGQGPELLIRYENEEAVDDSQLPKDRFSAERLKGVDSTLKIQPAELGDSAVYLCASSSQGLPLNSPLHFGNGTRLTVT.

The chain is built from TRBV7-2 and TRBJ2-7, with 12 bases that match TRBD2. The V gene end was trimmed by 5 bases and the J gene end by 6 bases; junction bases not matched to a gene: 8. Germline V lookup: CDR1 SGHTA, CDR2 FQGNSA. The CDR3 length is 15 residues. The CDR3 region has the DNA TGTGCCAGCAGCGCCTGGACTAGCGGGACCAGCGAGCAGTACTTC. It yields the protein CASSAWTSGTSEQYF.

The J gene is TRBJ1-1, the V gene TRBV29-1, with a tentative D call TRBD1 (5 bases). This CDR3 region has 14 residues. Trimming took 3 bases from V and 6 from J, leaving 17 bases between them. The germline V gene encodes CDR1 SQVTM and CDR2 ANQGSEA. CDR3 sequence (DNA): TGCAGCGTTGAGTCGCTGGGAGGGGTGGCTGAAGCTTTCTTT. Amino acid sequence: CSVESLGGVAEAFF.

The genes are TRBV16 and TRBJ2-7; 7 positions agree with TRBD2. J was trimmed by 2 bases and V by 4 bases; bases with no gene match: 5. The CDR3 is made up of 14 amino acids. Germline loops: CDR1 KGHSY, CDR2 FQNENV. CDR3 residues: CASSLSGPTYEQYF. As DNA, the CDR3 is TGTGCCAGCAGCCTTAGCGGGCCTACCTACGAGCAGTACTTC.

The chain employs TRBV7-6 and TRBJ2-7; possible D gene TRBD1, 5 bases. Trimming stripped 1 base from V and 4 bases from J, with 14 bases between. Germline assignment: CDR1 SGHVS and CDR2 FNYEAQ. This CDR3 comprises 15 residues. The CDR3 spells CASSLEKGPVYEQYF. The CDR3 DNA follows: TGTGCCAGCAGCTTAGAGAAGGGGCCAGTTTACGAGCAGTACTTC.